A single sample gave rise to the 15 T cell receptor beta chains below, sequenced in a study of blood T cells in healthy people across ages (dated by TCRdb to about 2015). Libraries were prepared through 5' RACE. TCRdb shows the sequencer as Illumina HiSeq 2500. A second PCR of about 7 to 12 cycles was run with a J-beta primer mix and a sample-barcoded 5' primer. TCRdb reprocessing: public reads trimmed at Q25 with fastp, clones called with MiXCR, in-frame beta chains kept. Every distinct CDR3 protein forms one entry, paired with its most common genes and DNA. For this sample there are about 590,000 distinct CDR3 sequences; around 31% appear just once. Of the sample, more than 15% falls within the top ten clones. The sample was blood. These TCRs come from a woman older than 75 in good health.

The chain links TRBV7-2 to TRBJ2-5, with 7 bases fitting TRBD2. J lost 0 bases, V lost 0 bases, and 1 base had no gene match. Per germline, CDR1 SGHTA and CDR2 FQGNSA. The CDR3 spans 15 residues. CDR3 loop: CASSLAAGYQETQYF. The CDR3, as DNA: TGTGCCAGCAGCTTAGCAGCGGGGTACCAAGAGACCCAGTACTTC.

This clonotype was seen a few times. The chain links TRBV7-2 to TRBJ1-1, with D hard to call. V was clipped by 1 base and J by 0 bases, with 3 bases between them. The CDR3 extends over 13 amino acids. From germline, CDR1 is SGHTA and CDR2 FQGNSA. The CDR3 DNA reads as TGTGCCAGCAGCTTAGTGTTGAACACTGAAGCTTTCTTT. Amino acid sequence: CASSLVLNTEAFF.

This chain links TRBV6-5 with TRBJ1-2; 7 nucleotides agree with TRBD1. The CDR3 is 14 amino acids. Germline loops: CDR1 MNHEY, CDR2 SVGAGI. Trimming took 2 bases from V and 4 from J; bases not matched to a gene: 4. The CDR3 region is CASSYQQGSYGYTF. In DNA form, the CDR3 reads TGTGCCAGCAGTTACCAACAGGGGAGCTATGGCTACACCTTC.

This clonotype was seen a handful of times. V gene TRBV5-6 combines with J gene TRBJ1-1, with 8 nucleotides matching TRBD1. The trim removed 2 bases at V and 1 base at J, leaving 4 bases unmatched. CDR3 length equals 15 residues. The germline V gene has CDR1 SGHDT and CDR2 YYEEEE. CDR3 sequence: CASSFWTGTNTEAFF. DNA of the CDR3: TGTGCCAGCAGCTTCTGGACAGGGACGAACACTGAAGCTTTCTTT.

This clonotype has a count of ten or more. The V and J genes are TRBV5-1 and TRBJ1-2; tentative D call: TRBD1 (5 bases). V lost 1 base to trimming and J lost 0 bases, with 10 bases between them. The germline gives CDR1 SGHRS, CDR2 YFSETQ. The CDR3 extends over 15 amino acids. CDR3 region: CASSLSGRANYGYTF. The CDR3 region has the DNA TGCGCCAGCAGCTTGTCAGGGAGAGCTAACTATGGCTACACCTTC.

This clonotype was found a few times. This may be a read error, as it is one base from a much larger clone. V gene TRBV7-9 combines with J gene TRBJ1-5; 7 bases match TRBD1. The J segment lost 6 bases and the V segment lost 6 bases, leaving 2 bases of the junction unmatched. The CDR3 runs 12 residues. CDR1 SEHNR and CDR2 FQNEAQ come from the germline V gene (reference sequence). CDR3 residues: CASRQGCQPQHF. In DNA form, the CDR3 reads TGTGCCAGCAGACAGGGGTGTCAGCCCCAGCATTTT. The complete variable domain, with remaining parts taken from reference TRBV7-9 and TRBJ1-5, reads DTGVSQNPRHKITKRGQNVTFRCDPISEHNRLYWYRQTLGQGPEFLTYFQNEAQLEKSRLLSDRFSAERPKGSFSTLEIQRTEQGDSAMYLCASRQGCQPQHFGDGTRLSIL.

This clonotype has just a few counts. This may arise from a read error, as a much more abundant clone is one base away. The chain has TRBV10-3 and TRBJ2-7; unclear D gene. The CDR3 runs 15 residues. Germline CDR1 ENHRY, CDR2 SYGVKD. CDR3 sequence: CAVSESRPSGNEQYF. In DNA form, the CDR3 reads TGTGCCGTCAGTGAGTCGCGGCCCTCGGGCAACGAGCAGTACTTC.

This clonotype has a count of ten or more. This chain links TRBV7-2 with TRBJ2-1; 7 bases align to TRBD2. The CDR3 is 14 residues long. CDR1 and CDR2 from the germline V gene are SGHTA and FQGNSA. Trimming removed 6 bases from V and 8 bases from J; junction bases left unmatched: 10. The CDR3 nucleotides read TGTGCCAGCAGGTGGGGAGGGAGCACACATGAGCAGTTCTTC. Protein: CASRWGGSTHEQFF.

This clonotype was seen ten or more times. The V gene is TRBV20-1, the J gene TRBJ1-1; TRBD1 might be the D (6 bases). Germline values: CDR1 DFQATT, CDR2 SNEGSKA (reference sequence). CDR3 size: 15 residues. V lost 0 bases, J lost 0 bases, and 11 bases lay in between. The CDR3 sequence is CSARDPTGVNTEAFF. CDR3 DNA: TGCAGTGCTAGAGACCCGACAGGAGTGAACACTGAAGCTTTCTTT.

Note on this clonotype: The CDR3 end shows no conserved phenylalanine or tryptophan, and so a read error is likely. V usage is TRBV6-5 and J usage is TRBJ2-5; D is perhaps TRBD2 (6 bases). The V end lost 5 bases, the J end lost 2 bases, and 12 bases lay between the germline ends. The CDR3 spans 14 residues. Germline CDR1 MNHEY, CDR2 SVGAGI. The CDR3 loop is CASSEGEEQETQYV. CDR3 bases: TGTGCCAGCAGTGAAGGGGAGGAGCAAGAGACCCAGTACGTC.

The chain is built from TRBV19 and TRBJ2-1; D gene ambiguous. Per germline, CDR1 LNHDA and CDR2 SQIVND (reference sequence). There are 14 residues in the CDR3. The V gene lost 6 bases and the J gene lost 1 base, with 10 bases spanning the gap. CDR3 region: CASRQGRSYNEQFF. CDR3 coding DNA: TGTGCCAGTAGACAAGGCAGATCCTACAATGAGCAGTTCTTC.

This clonotype was observed many times. This chain joins TRBV7-2 and TRBJ2-7; D possibly corresponds to TRBD1 (6 bases). Trimming shortened V by 4 bases and J by 3 bases, and 13 bases separated the two germline ends. The CDR3 is 14 amino acids. Looked up from germline, CDR1 is SGHTA and CDR2 is FQGNSA. The CDR3 reads CASSSTGHFYEQYF. The CDR3 DNA reads TGTGCCAGCAGCTCGACAGGCCACTTCTACGAGCAGTACTTC.

With regard to this clonotype: Compared with germline, one end of the junction differs, possibly owing to a read error. This rearrangement joins TRBV4-1 to TRBJ2-1; D is perhaps TRBD1 or TRBD2 (5 bases each). CDR1 and CDR2 from the germline V gene are MGHRA and YSYEKL. The CDR3 length is 17 residues. The CDR3 sequence: CASSQDLRRGSYNEQFF. CDR3 nucleotide sequence: TGCGCCAGCAGCCAAGACCTCAGACGGGGCTCCTACAACGAGCAGTTCTTC.

The rearrangement joins TRBV18 to TRBJ2-2, with a possible D match to TRBD2 (5 bases). Germline loops: CDR1 KGHSH, CDR2 LQKENI. The ends were cut back, 2 bases at V and 6 bases at J, with 16 bases in the middle. The CDR3 contains 16 residues. The CDR3 DNA follows: TGTGCCAGCTCACCAATGCTAGCCCGCAGCGCCGGGGAGCTGTTTTTT. Protein: CASSPMLARSAGELFF.

This clonotype showed up many times. V is TRBV6-5 and J is TRBJ2-4; TRBD1 might be the D (8 bases). The germline V gene encodes CDR1 MNHEY and CDR2 SVGAGI. V was shortened by 6 bases and J by 3 bases, with 15 bases between the two germline ends. The CDR3 has 15 amino acids. CDR3 DNA: TGTGCCAGCAGCCAACAGGGGGGGGGCAAAAACATTCAGTACTTC. Amino acids: CASSQQGGGKNIQYF.